These 22 T cell receptor beta chains share one sample of origin, sequenced in a study of technical replicates of blood from a handful of donors (TCRdb year 2017). Libraries were made using the immunoSEQ multiplex PCR assay. Imported from immuneACCESS, the table was reduced by TCRdb to in-frame sequences with V and J called. These copies leave out some clones; in studies compared against another copy, an unresolved V gene accounts for under half, and the cause of the remainder is not known. The sample includes approximately 75,000 clones, with nearly 98% observed a single time. The ten largest make up around 0.18% of the sample. The specimen was T cells isolated from PBMCs. These receptors were collected from a human donor in good health.

The chain combines TRBV6-5 with TRBJ2-7, with 8 bases aligning to TRBD2. The germline V gene has CDR1 MNHEY and CDR2 SVGAGI. V lost 8 bases, J lost 1 base, and 7 bases stayed unmatched. This CDR3 has 14 amino acids. The CDR3 region has the DNA TGTGCCAGCGCGTTGAGCGGGGGTTCCTACGAGCAGTACTTC. This sequence encodes CASALSGGSYEQYF.

The chain uses TRBV7-2 and TRBJ2-4; D is unclear. Germline V gene sequence: CDR1 SGHTA, CDR2 FQGNSA. V lost 5 bases and J 0 bases, leaving 17 bases between the germline ends. The CDR3 contains 17 residues. The CDR3: CASSQREGVLAKNIQYF. For the CDR3, the DNA is TGTGCCAGCAGCCAAAGAGAAGGAGTTCTAGCCAAAAACATTCAGTACTTC.

The gene calls are TRBV18 and TRBJ2-7; 11 positions match TRBD1. Germline V gene lookup returns CDR1 KGHSH and CDR2 LQKENI. J was trimmed by 3 bases and V by 0 bases; bases with no gene match: 4. The CDR3 spans 16 residues. This CDR3 is CASSPPTGQGDYEQYF. CDR3 in DNA: TGTGCCAGCTCACCACCGACGGGACAGGGGGACTACGAGCAGTACTTC.

The chain uses TRBV2 and TRBJ1-6; D not certain. This CDR3 contains 12 residues. With 4 bases removed from V and 11 bases from J, the gap between germline ends came to 9 bases. Germline loops: CDR1 SNHLY, CDR2 FYNNEI. The CDR3: CASSGSTAPLHF. In DNA form, the CDR3 reads TGTGCCAGCAGTGGGAGCACTGCACCCCTCCACTTT.

The CDR3 spells CASSPGQGNYGYTF. CDR3 DNA sequence: TGTGCCAGCAGTCCGGGACAGGGGAACTATGGCTACACCTTC. V is TRBV5-4 and J is TRBJ1-2; TRBD1 agrees at 10 bases. The germline V gene encodes CDR1 SGHNT and CDR2 YYREEE (reference sequence). The junction had 3 bases not matched to a gene; V was cut back by 5 bases and J by 2 bases. There are 14 residues in the CDR3.

The chain carries TRBV5-5 and TRBJ2-6; tentatively, D is TRBD1 (5 bases). V shed 5 bases and J shed 3 bases, with 15 bases lying between them. Germline CDR1 is SGHKS and CDR2 is YYEKEE (reference sequence). CDR3 size: 16 residues. The CDR3 DNA reads TGTGCCAGCAGACCAGGGCCCTCGGGTGGGGCCAACGTCCTGACTTTC. This encodes CASRPGPSGGANVLTF.

The chain combines TRBV18 with TRBJ1-2; 9 bases match TRBD1. The length of the CDR3 is 15 residues. The V and J ends lost 3 bases and 2 bases, in that order; junction bases with no gene match: 4. From germline, CDR1 is KGHSH and CDR2 LQKENI. The DNA of the CDR3 is TGTGCCAGCTCACCGAAGACAGGGGGGAACTATGGCTACACCTTC. Protein: CASSPKTGGNYGYTF. Together with reference TRBV18 and TRBJ1-2, the CDR3 gives the full variable domain: NAGVMQNPRHLVRRRGQEARLRCSPMKGHSHVYWYRQLPEEGLKFMVYLQKENIIDESGMPKERFSAEFPKEGPSILRIQQVVRGDSAAYFCASSPKTGGNYGYTFGSGTRLTVV.

This sequence joins TRBV5-5 and TRBJ2-7; a possible D gene is TRBD1 (5 bases). Trimming cost V 0 bases and J 2 bases, with 12 bases left between them. This CDR3 contains 15 residues. The germline V gene encodes CDR1 SGHKS and CDR2 YYEKEE (reference sequence). CDR3 protein: CASSLAADSTYEQYF. DNA of the CDR3: TGTGCCAGCAGCTTGGCCGCCGACAGCACCTACGAGCAGTACTTC.

V gene TRBV28 combines with J gene TRBJ2-5; 7 positions match TRBD1. The trim removed 3 bases at V and 6 bases at J, leaving 10 bases unmatched. CDR1 MDHEN and CDR2 SYDVKM come from the germline V gene. The CDR3 is 15 residues long. The CDR3 coding sequence is TGTGCCAGCAGTTTCCGGGACAGAAAAGGGCAGACCCAGTACTTC. It is translated as CASSFRDRKGQTQYF.

The CDR3 sequence: CASSFRTGSNQPQHF. The CDR3 DNA is TGTGCCAGTAGTTTCCGGACAGGTAGCAATCAGCCCCAGCATTTT. V usage is TRBV19 and J usage is TRBJ1-5; TRBD1 aligns across 7 bases. The CDR3 loop spans 15 amino acids. CDR1 is LNHDA and CDR2 is SQIVND in the germline V gene (reference sequence). The J segment lost 0 bases and the V segment lost 5 bases, leaving 4 bases of the junction unmatched.

The chain employs TRBV20-1 and TRBJ1-2, with no clear D. Germline assignment: CDR1 DFQATT and CDR2 SNEGSKA (reference sequence). Trimming cost V 4 bases and J 4 bases, with 7 bases left between them. This CDR3 contains 11 residues. The CDR3 spells CSAIYVYGYTF. The CDR3 DNA reads as TGCAGTGCTATCTACGTCTATGGCTACACCTTC.

J is TRBJ1-1 and V is TRBV5-6; the D is unclear. The V end lost 4 bases, the J end lost 0 bases, and 13 bases lay between the germline ends. Germline V gene data show CDR1 as SGHDT and CDR2 as YYEEEE. The CDR3 sequence is 15 residues long. The CDR3 protein is CASSEGVALNTEAFF. CDR3 DNA sequence: TGTGCCAGCAGCGAGGGCGTGGCTTTGAACACTGAAGCTTTCTTT.

V is TRBV5-6 and J is TRBJ2-7; the match to TRBD2 covers 8 bases. This CDR3 is built from 16 residues. Germline loops: CDR1 SGHDT, CDR2 YYEEEE. V shed 4 bases, J shed 2 bases, and the junction held 11 bases outside the gene matches. DNA of the CDR3: TGTGCCAGCAGCCCGGGAGGGACGGTGAGGACCTACGAGCAGTACTTC. Translated: CASSPGGTVRTYEQYF.

The chain employs TRBV7-9 and TRBJ1-2, with D uncertain. CDR3 size: 13 residues. Trimming pared 5 bases from V and 7 bases from J, leaving 14 bases between. The germline V gene has CDR1 SEHNR and CDR2 FQNEAQ (reference sequence). For the CDR3, the DNA is TGTGCCAGCAGCCGACTGGAGGGATTTGGCTACACCTTC. This translates into CASSRLEGFGYTF.

The chain carries TRBV7-9 and TRBJ1-2; 7 bases align to TRBD1. This CDR3 is 12 amino acids long. CDR1 is SEHNR and CDR2 is FQNEAQ in the germline V gene (reference sequence). The ends lost 5 bases at V and 8 bases at J; junction bases unmatched: 5. CDR3 nucleotides: TGTGCCAGCAGCCCCGGACAGGAAGGCTACACCTTC. Translating gives CASSPGQEGYTF. Full variable domain (rest looked up from reference TRBV7-9 and TRBJ1-2): DTGVSQNPRHKITKRGQNVTFRCDPISEHNRLYWYRQTLGQGPEFLTYFQNEAQLEKSRLLSDRFSAERPKGSFSTLEIQRTEQGDSAMYLCASSPGQEGYTFGSGTRLTVV.

The chain combines TRBV29-1 with TRBJ2-2, with 8 bases fitting TRBD2. This CDR3 comprises 16 residues. Germline trimming cut 3 bases from V and 5 bases from J; bases unmatched to any gene: 11. The V gene's germline CDR1 is SQVTM and CDR2 ANQGSEA. CDR3 sequence: CSVEVNGRAGTGELFF. DNA of the CDR3: TGCAGCGTTGAGGTTAACGGGAGGGCCGGGACCGGGGAGCTGTTTTTT.

This CDR3 reads CASSPGQGAPDTQYF. CDR3 coding DNA: TGCGCCAGCAGCCCCGGACAGGGGGCCCCAGATACGCAGTATTTT. The V and J genes are TRBV5-1 and TRBJ2-3; 11 bases fit TRBD1. Looked up from germline, CDR1 is SGHRS and CDR2 is YFSETQ. CDR3 length: 15 amino acids. V lost 4 bases and J lost 4; bases outside the gene matches: 5.

The V call is TRBV7-6, the J call TRBJ2-3; 13 nucleotides align to TRBD2. The CDR3 is 16 residues long. Germline CDR1 is SGHVS and CDR2 is FNYEAQ. Trimming at V came to 5 bases and at J to 2 bases, leaving 4 bases not matched to a gene. The CDR3 DNA reads as TGTGCCAGCAGCAGGACTAGCGGGAGTGTCACAGATACGCAGTATTTT. Its translation is CASSRTSGSVTDTQYF.

The chain uses TRBV4-1 and TRBJ1-1; 10 nucleotides match TRBD1. CDR1 MGHRA and CDR2 YSYEKL come from the germline V gene. This CDR3 spans 15 amino acids. V shed 2 bases, J shed 5 bases, and the junction held 5 bases outside the gene matches. The CDR3 DNA reads TGCGCCAGCAGCCAACCGGACAGGGGGGTTACTGAAGCTTTCTTT. Translating gives CASSQPDRGVTEAFF.

Only one count was recorded for this clone. The gene calls are TRBV6-6 and TRBJ2-5, with TRBD2 matching 12 bases. Germline V gene lookup returns CDR1 MNHNY and CDR2 SVGAGI (reference sequence). This CDR3 contains 16 residues. After removal of 6 bases from V and 3 bases from J, the junction contained 8 bases not matched to a gene. This CDR3 reads CASSRLRLAGEETQYF. Here the CDR3 DNA reads TGTGCCAGCAGCAGACTCAGACTAGCGGGAGAAGAGACCCAGTACTTC.

The chain links TRBV28 to TRBJ1-5; D is unresolved. Trimming removed 4 bases at V and 6 bases at J, with 13 bases between. Germline V gene lookup returns CDR1 MDHEN and CDR2 SYDVKM. The CDR3 sequence is 14 residues long. CDR3 loop: CASSWNPSGQPQHF. In nucleotides, the CDR3 is TGTGCCAGCAGTTGGAACCCCAGCGGTCAGCCCCAGCATTTT.

The CDR3 sequence: CASSPAVGAGDTQYF. The CDR3 DNA sequence: TGTGCCAGCAGTCCCGCCGTGGGAGCGGGAGATACGCAGTATTTT. The chain employs TRBV27 and TRBJ2-3; a possible D gene is TRBD2 (6 bases). Trimming left V 5 bases short and J 5 bases short, with 17 bases between. The germline gives CDR1 MNHEY, CDR2 SMNVEV (reference sequence). The CDR3 spans 15 residues.